This T cell receptor beta chain comes out of a study of early T cells in non-severe SARS-CoV-2 infection (dated by TCRdb to 2020 to 2022). Background on the whole study: Bulk RNA from unsorted whole blood was used for TCR sequencing, so alpha and beta chains could not be paired. What the research found in general, with its limitations: VDJdb matching was skewed toward anti-spike CD8 responses and likely underestimated virus-specific expansions, missing private and CD4 specificities.

The receptor library was made with 5' RACE. The reads were generated on a NextSeq 500. The TCR library protocol attached unique molecular identifiers to individual cDNA molecules to correct for sequencing error and PCR bias. Both TCR alpha and beta chains were sequenced, and tight co-correlation was observed between alpha and beta sequence abundances in each sample. Processing in the source paper ran as follows. Decombinator V4 was used to perform V gene, J gene and CDR3 annotation of TCR sequences. TCRs were defined as expanded if a significant change between any two time points was detected under a Poisson model with p below 0.0001. TCR abundances were normalised to the total number of TCRs sequenced per sample and were expressed as counts per million. TRAV1-2 paired with TRAJ12, TRAJ20 or TRAJ33 defined MAIT TCRs, while TRAV10 paired with TRAJ18 defined iNKT TCRs. VDJdb, accessed on 1 November 2021, was searched for TCRs annotated for CMV, EBV and SARS-CoV-2, and TCRs annotated for more than one antigen were excluded. TCRdb trimmed the raw reads at Q25, called clones with MiXCR and kept productive beta chains. Rows are unified per CDR3 protein, each entry keeping the most common DNA and genes. These V and J calls are TCRdb output, not the study's own analysis. For this sample the table gives roughly 120,000 distinct CDR3 sequences, of which around 12% were detected only once. Of the sample, less than 4.5% is held by the ten largest clones.

The study was a case-control design nested within a healthcare worker cohort in London, UK, with weekly nasopharyngeal swab PCR tests and blood sampling. Healthcare workers were recruited between 23 and 31 March 2020, during the week of the UK lockdown, and were followed weekly for up to roughly 16 weeks. This clonotype came up a few times. It lacks a known antigen. Per-base qualities were not stored, and no clone one base away is much larger. Cut back by 4 bases and 6 bases, the V and J ends lie 9 bases apart. From the cysteine through the phenylalanine, the CDR3 covers 13 amino acids. The sequence is cut down to CDR3 DNA, 39 bases in frame from base 1. CDR1 and CDR2, looked up from the germline V gene, are KGHDR and SFDVKD.

The V and J genes are TRBV24-1 and TRBJ2-1; a confident D gene designation cannot be given. The sample in question was whole blood, obtained at baseline. The clonotype originates from an adult who was a healthcare worker with PCR-confirmed SARS-CoV-2 infection or an uninfected control (not recorded which). The nucleotides read TGTGCCACCAGTGACCCCTGGGGCAATGAGCAGTTCTTC. It specifies CATSDPWGNEQFF.